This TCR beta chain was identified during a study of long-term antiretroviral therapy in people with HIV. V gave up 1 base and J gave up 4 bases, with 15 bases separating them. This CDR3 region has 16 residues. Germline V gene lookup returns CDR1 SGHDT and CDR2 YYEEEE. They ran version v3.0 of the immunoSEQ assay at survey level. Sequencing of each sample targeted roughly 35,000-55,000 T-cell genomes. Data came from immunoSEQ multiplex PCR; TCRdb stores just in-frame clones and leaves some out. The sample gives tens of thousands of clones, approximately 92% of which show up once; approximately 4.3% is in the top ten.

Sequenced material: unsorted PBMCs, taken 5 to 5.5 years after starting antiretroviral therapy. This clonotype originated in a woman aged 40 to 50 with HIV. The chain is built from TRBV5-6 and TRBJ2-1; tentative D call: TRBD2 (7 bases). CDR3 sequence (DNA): TGTGCCAGCAGCTTGTATACGGGGGGCAGTTACAATGAGCAGTTCTTC. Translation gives CASSLYTGGSYNEQFF.